Presented here are 14 T cell receptor beta chains from one specimen sequenced in a study of blood T cell repertoires in COVID-19. Here immunoSEQ multiplex PCR was the method, and the copy in TCRdb shows in-frame clones only, minus some. Among about 270,000 clones listed, approximately 85% were seen once. Sequences were obtained from peripheral blood. The receptors stem from a woman aged 70-85 years with acute or convalescent COVID-19.

The V and J genes are TRBV20-1 and TRBJ2-2; TRBD1 agrees at 10 bases. V lost 3 bases, J lost 3 bases, and 4 bases stayed unmatched. This CDR3 has 15 amino acids. CDR1 and CDR2 (germline): DFQATT, SNEGSKA (reference sequence). The CDR3 sequence: CSASLDRGYTGELFF. The CDR3 DNA is TGCAGTGCTAGTTTGGACAGGGGGTACACCGGGGAGCTGTTTTTT.

The V call is TRBV18, the J call TRBJ2-5; 8 bases fit TRBD2. This CDR3 contains 14 residues. The junction had 7 bases not matched to a gene; V was cut back by 5 bases and J by 5 bases. Per the germline V gene, CDR1 is KGHSH and CDR2 is LQKENI. The CDR3 sequence: CASSTISGAETQYF. CDR3 coding DNA: TGTGCCAGCTCAACAATTAGCGGGGCCGAGACCCAGTACTTC.

CDR3: CASSLIPTGLGSGANVLTF. In DNA, the CDR3 is TGTGCCAGCTCACTGATACCGACAGGCTTGGGCTCTGGGGCCAACGTCCTGACTTTC. This chain connects TRBV18 to TRBJ2-6; a possible D gene is TRBD1 (6 bases). V lost 4 bases and J lost 0, with 19 bases in between. CDR1 KGHSH and CDR2 LQKENI come from the germline V gene. The CDR3 is made up of 19 amino acids.

The chain combines TRBV11-2 with TRBJ1-6; 7 bases are shared with TRBD1. Trimming took 3 bases from V and 7 from J; bases not matched to a gene: 6. CDR3 size: 15 residues. Germline loops: CDR1 SGHAT, CDR2 FQNNGV. CDR3 in amino acids: CASSFRGTLNSPLHF. Written as DNA, the CDR3 is TGTGCCAGCAGCTTCAGGGGGACGTTGAATTCACCCCTCCACTTT.

This rearrangement joins TRBV6-5 to TRBJ1-1; D may be TRBD1 (6 bases). The ends were cut back, 0 bases at V and 4 bases at J, with 12 bases in the middle. The CDR3 is 15 amino acids. Germline values: CDR1 MNHEY, CDR2 SVGAGI. CDR3 sequence (DNA): TGTGCCAGCAGTTACTCTCGACAGGCAGTCACTGAAGCTTTCTTT. Residues: CASSYSRQAVTEAFF.

V gene TRBV14 combines with J gene TRBJ1-2; possible D gene TRBD1, 5 bases. The germline CDR1 and CDR2 sequences are SGHDN and FVKESK. The CDR3 is 14 amino acids. With 4 bases removed from V and 11 bases from J, the gap between germline ends came to 20 bases. CDR3 in amino acids: CASSPSLEGSRYTF. DNA for the CDR3: TGTGCCAGCAGCCCTTCCCTGGAGGGGAGTCGGTACACCTTC.

The V gene is TRBV5-6, the J gene TRBJ1-2; 7 positions agree with TRBD1. The V gene end was trimmed by 4 bases and the J gene end by 5 bases; junction bases not matched to a gene: 5. Germline V lookup: CDR1 SGHDT, CDR2 YYEEEE. This CDR3 is 13 amino acids long. The CDR3 protein is CASSQDRLYGYTF. For the CDR3, the DNA is TGTGCCAGCAGCCAGGACAGGCTTTATGGCTACACCTTC.

The chain employs TRBV4-1 and TRBJ1-1; 7 bases fit TRBD1. This CDR3 region has 15 residues. From germline, CDR1 is MGHRA and CDR2 YSYEKL. J was trimmed by 3 bases and V by 3 bases; bases with no gene match: 7. The CDR3 region has the DNA TGCGCCAGCAGCCAGGTAGGGACAGCTCACACTGAAGCTTTCTTT. Translating it yields CASSQVGTAHTEAFF.

This clone occurred once. The V gene is TRBV7-2, the J gene TRBJ2-1, with TRBD1 as a possible D gene (5 bases). The CDR3 length is 17 residues. Trimming removed 2 bases from V and 1 base from J, with 15 bases in between. Germline lookup yields CDR1 SGHTA and CDR2 FQGNSA. In DNA, the CDR3 is TGTGCCAGCAGCTTAATTGCGACAGCCTTATCCTACAATGAGCAGTTCTTC. Protein sequence: CASSLIATALSYNEQFF.

The chain has TRBV12-3 or TRBV12-4 and TRBJ2-5; D unclear. The CDR3 extends over 11 amino acids. V was pared by 4 bases and J by 5 bases, with 5 bases between. The CDR3 protein is CASSYAETQYF. Written as DNA, the CDR3 is TGTGCCAGCAGTTACGCGGAGACCCAGTACTTC.

This clone was counted once. The chain couples TRBV24-1 to TRBJ2-1; 7 nucleotides agree with TRBD2. J lost 6 bases, V lost 4 bases, and 8 bases had no gene match. Germline V CDR1 and CDR2: KGHDR, SFDVKD. This CDR3 has 15 residues. CDR3 sequence: CATSDTRGGSNEQFF. The CDR3 DNA follows: TGTGCCACCAGTGACACCCGCGGGGGATCCAATGAGCAGTTCTTC.

The chain recombines TRBV18 with TRBJ1-1, with D tentatively TRBD1 (6 bases). The CDR3 has 14 residues. Between the trimmed V and J ends, which lost 3 bases and 2 bases, there was a span of 10 bases. Looked up from germline, CDR1 is KGHSH and CDR2 is LQKENI. CDR3 residues: CASSPRQENTEAFF. The DNA of the CDR3 is TGTGCCAGCTCACCGAGACAGGAAAACACTGAAGCTTTCTTT.

The J gene is TRBJ1-2, the V gene TRBV10-3; 7 nucleotides agree with TRBD1. V lost 10 bases, J lost 3 bases, and 8 bases stayed unmatched. Germline V gives CDR1 ENHRY, CDR2 SYGVKD. The CDR3 has 13 amino acids. CDR3 in amino acids: CATIRGQDYGYTF. The DNA of the CDR3 is TGTGCCACAATAAGGGGGCAGGACTATGGCTACACCTTC.

The V gene is TRBV3-1 (or the pseudogene TRBV3-2), the J gene TRBJ2-2; the match to TRBD2 covers 10 bases. The V segment lost 4 bases and the J segment 7 bases; nucleotides outside the gene matches: 6. Germline CDR1 is LGHDT and CDR2 is YNNKEL (reference sequence). The CDR3 spans 15 residues. This CDR3 is CASSLGTSVGGELFF. The CDR3 nucleotides read TGTGCCAGCAGCCTCGGGACTAGCGTTGGCGGGGAGCTGTTTTTT.